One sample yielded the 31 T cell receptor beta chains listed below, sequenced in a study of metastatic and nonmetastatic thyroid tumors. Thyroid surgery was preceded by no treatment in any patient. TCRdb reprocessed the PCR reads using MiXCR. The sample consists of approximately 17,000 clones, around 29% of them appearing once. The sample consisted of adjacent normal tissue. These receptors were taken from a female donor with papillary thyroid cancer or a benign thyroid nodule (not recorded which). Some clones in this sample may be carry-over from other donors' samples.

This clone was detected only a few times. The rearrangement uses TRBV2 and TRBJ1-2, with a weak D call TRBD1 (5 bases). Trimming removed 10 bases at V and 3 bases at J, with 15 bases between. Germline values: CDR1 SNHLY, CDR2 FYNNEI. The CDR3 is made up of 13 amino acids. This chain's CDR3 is CATTVNVHYGYTF. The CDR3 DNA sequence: TGTGCCACGACAGTGAACGTTCACTATGGCTACACCTTC.

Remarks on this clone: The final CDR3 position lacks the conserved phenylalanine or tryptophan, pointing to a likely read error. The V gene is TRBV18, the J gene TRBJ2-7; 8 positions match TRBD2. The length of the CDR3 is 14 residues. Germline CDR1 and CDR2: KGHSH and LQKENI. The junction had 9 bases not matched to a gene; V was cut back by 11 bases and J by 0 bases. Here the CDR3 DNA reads TGTGCCGCCGCGACTAGCGCGAGCTCCTACGAGCAGTACTCC. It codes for CAAATSASSYEQYS.

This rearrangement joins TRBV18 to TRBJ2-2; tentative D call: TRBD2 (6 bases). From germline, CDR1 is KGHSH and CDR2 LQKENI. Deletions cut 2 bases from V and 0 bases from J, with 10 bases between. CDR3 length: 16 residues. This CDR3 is CASSPGAGTNTGELFF. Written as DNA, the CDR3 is TGTGCCAGCTCACCAGGCGCGGGAACGAACACCGGGGAGCTGTTTTTT.

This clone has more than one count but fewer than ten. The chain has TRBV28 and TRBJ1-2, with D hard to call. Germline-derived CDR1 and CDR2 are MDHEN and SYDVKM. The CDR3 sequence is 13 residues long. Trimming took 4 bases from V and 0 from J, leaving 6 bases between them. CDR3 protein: CASSYLANYGYTF. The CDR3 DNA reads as TGTGCCAGCAGTTATTTAGCTAACTATGGCTACACCTTC.

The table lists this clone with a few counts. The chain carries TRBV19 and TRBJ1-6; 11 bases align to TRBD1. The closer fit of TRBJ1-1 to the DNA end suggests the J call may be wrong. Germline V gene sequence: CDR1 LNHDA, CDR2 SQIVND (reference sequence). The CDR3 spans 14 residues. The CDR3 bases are TGTGCCAGTAACTCATTGGGGACAGGGGGGTTAGCTTTCTTT. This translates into CASNSLGTGGLAFF.

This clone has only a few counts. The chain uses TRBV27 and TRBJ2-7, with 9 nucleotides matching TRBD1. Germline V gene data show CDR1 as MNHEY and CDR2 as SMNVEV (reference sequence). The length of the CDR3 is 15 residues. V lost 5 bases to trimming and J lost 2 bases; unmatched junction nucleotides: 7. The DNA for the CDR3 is TGTGCCAGCAGTACACAGGGGGCGGTTCCCTACGAGCAGTACTTC. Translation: CASSTQGAVPYEQYF.

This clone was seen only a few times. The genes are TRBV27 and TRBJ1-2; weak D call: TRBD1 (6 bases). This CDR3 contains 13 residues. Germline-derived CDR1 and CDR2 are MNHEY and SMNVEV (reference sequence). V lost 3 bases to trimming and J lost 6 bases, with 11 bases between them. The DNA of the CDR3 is TGTGCCAGCAGTTTCGGGGGGGCGAATGGCTACACCTTC. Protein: CASSFGGANGYTF.

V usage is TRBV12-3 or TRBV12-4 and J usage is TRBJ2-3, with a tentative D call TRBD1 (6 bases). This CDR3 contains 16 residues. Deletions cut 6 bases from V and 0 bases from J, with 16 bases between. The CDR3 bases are TGTGCCAGCAGGGAGGACAGACTAATAAGCACAGATACGCAGTATTTT. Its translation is CASREDRLISTDTQYF.

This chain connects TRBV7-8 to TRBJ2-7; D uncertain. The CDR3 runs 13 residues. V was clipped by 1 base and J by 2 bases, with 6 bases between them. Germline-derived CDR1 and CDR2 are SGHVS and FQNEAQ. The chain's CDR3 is CASSLGSPYEQYF. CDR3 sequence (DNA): TGTGCCAGCAGCTTAGGATCCCCCTACGAGCAGTACTTC.

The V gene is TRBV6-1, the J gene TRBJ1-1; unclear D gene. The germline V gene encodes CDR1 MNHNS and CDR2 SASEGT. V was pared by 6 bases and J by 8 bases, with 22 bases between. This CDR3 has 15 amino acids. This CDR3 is CASSPILDLLREAFF. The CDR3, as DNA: TGTGCCAGCAGCCCCATTTTGGACTTACTCAGGGAAGCTTTCTTT.

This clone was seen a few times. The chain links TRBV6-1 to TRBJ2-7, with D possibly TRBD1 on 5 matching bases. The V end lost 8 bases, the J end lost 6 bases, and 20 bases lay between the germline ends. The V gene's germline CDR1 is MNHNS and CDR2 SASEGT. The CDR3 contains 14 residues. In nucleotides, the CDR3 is TGTGCCAGCGACAGCCAGGGTGAAGGTTCCGAGCAGTACTTC. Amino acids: CASDSQGEGSEQYF.

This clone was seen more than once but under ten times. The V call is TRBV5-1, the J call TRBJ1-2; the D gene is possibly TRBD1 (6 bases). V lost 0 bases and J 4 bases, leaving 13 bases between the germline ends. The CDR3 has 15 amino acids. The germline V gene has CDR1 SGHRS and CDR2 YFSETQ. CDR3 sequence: CASSLDGNRAYGYTF. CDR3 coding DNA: TGCGCCAGCAGCTTGGACGGAAACAGGGCCTATGGCTACACCTTC.

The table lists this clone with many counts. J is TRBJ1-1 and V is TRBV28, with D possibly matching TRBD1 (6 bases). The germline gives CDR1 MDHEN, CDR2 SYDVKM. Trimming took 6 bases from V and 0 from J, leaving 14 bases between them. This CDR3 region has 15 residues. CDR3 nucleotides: TGTGCCAGCAGGCCCGGGGACACCCTGAACACTGAAGCTTTCTTT. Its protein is CASRPGDTLNTEAFF.

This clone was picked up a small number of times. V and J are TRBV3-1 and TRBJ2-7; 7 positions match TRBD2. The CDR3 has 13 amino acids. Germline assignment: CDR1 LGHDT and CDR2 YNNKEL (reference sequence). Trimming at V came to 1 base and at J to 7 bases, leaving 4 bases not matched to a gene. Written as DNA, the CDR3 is TGTGCCAGCAGCCAAGGGACTAGTCTGGAGCAGTACTTC. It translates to CASSQGTSLEQYF.

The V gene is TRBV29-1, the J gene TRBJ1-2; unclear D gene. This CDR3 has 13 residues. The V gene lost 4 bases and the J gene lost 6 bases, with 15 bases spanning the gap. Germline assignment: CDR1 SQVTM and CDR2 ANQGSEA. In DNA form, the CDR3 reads TGCAGCGTTGTAGCGGAGAAGTTCGATGGCTACACCTTC. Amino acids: CSVVAEKFDGYTF. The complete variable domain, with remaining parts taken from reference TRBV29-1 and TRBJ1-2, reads SAVISQKPSRDICQRGTSLTIQCQVDSQVTMMFWYRQQPGQSLTLIATANQGSEATYESGFVIDKFPISRPNLTFSTLTVSNMSPEDSSIYLCSVVAEKFDGYTFGSGTRLTVV.

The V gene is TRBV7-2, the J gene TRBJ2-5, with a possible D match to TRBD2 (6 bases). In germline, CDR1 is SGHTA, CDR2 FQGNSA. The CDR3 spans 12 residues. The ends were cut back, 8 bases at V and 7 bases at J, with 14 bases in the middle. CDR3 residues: CASRLPGGTQYF. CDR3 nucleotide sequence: TGTGCCAGCCGCCTACCCGGGGGGACCCAGTACTTC.

CDR3 residues: CASSDGTLSSYEQYF. The DNA for the CDR3 is TGTGCCAGCAGCGACGGGACTCTCAGCTCCTACGAGCAGTACTTC. This chain connects TRBV7-9 to TRBJ2-7; possibly TRBD2 for D (6 bases). V dropped 5 bases and J dropped 0 bases, with 14 bases sitting between them. The CDR3 covers 15 residues. Germline V lookup: CDR1 SEHNR, CDR2 FQNEAQ (reference sequence).

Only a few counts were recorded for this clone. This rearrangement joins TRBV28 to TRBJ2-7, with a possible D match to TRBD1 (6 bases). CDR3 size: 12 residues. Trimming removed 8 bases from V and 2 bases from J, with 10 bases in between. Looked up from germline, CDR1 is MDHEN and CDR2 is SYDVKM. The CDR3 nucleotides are TGTGCCAGCTCCCCAGGGGCCTACGAGCAGTACTTC. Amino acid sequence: CASSPGAYEQYF.

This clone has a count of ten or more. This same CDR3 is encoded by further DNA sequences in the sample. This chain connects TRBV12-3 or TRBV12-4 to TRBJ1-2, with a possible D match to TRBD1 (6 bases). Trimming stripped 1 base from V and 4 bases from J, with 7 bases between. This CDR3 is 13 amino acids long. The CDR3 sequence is CASSLGDTYGYTF. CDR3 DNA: TGTGCCAGCAGTTTAGGGGACACCTATGGCTACACCTTC.

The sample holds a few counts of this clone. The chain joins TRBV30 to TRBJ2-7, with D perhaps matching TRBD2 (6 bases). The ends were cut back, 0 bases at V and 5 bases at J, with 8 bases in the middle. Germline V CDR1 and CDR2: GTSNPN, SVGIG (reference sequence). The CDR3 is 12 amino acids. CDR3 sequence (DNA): TGTGCCTGGAGTGTACTAGCCAACGAGCAGTACTTC. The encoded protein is CAWSVLANEQYF.

The CDR3 DNA sequence: TGCGCCAGCAGCTTGGTCGGGACAGGGGGCGGGAACACTGAAGCTTTCTTT. Translating it yields CASSLVGTGGGNTEAFF. The chain joins TRBV5-1 to TRBJ1-1, with 12 bases identical to TRBD1. The junction had 4 bases not matched to a gene; V was cut back by 0 bases and J by 1 base. The CDR3 covers 17 residues. CDR1 is SGHRS and CDR2 is YFSETQ in the germline V gene.

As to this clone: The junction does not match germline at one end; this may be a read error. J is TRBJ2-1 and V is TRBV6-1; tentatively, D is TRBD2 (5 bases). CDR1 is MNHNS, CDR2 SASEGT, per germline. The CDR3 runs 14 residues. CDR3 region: CASSPEGRINEQSF. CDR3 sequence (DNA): TGTGCCAGCAGTCCCGAGGGCCGTATCAATGAGCAGTCCTTC.

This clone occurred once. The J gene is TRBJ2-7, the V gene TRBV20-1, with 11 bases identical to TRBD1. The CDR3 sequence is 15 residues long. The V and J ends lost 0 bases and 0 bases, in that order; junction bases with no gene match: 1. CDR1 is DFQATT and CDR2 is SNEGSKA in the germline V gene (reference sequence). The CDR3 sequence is CSAREGTGGSYEQYF. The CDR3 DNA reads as TGCAGTGCTAGAGAAGGGACAGGGGGCTCCTACGAGCAGTACTTC.

CDR3 loop: CSARGRRSSYEQYF. The CDR3 DNA follows: TGCAGTGCTAGAGGACGTCGGTCCTCCTACGAGCAGTACTTC. The chain couples TRBV20-1 to TRBJ2-7; D is ambiguous. V lost 1 base and J 0 bases, leaving 10 bases between the germline ends. The germline V gene has CDR1 DFQATT and CDR2 SNEGSKA (reference sequence). CDR3 size: 14 residues.

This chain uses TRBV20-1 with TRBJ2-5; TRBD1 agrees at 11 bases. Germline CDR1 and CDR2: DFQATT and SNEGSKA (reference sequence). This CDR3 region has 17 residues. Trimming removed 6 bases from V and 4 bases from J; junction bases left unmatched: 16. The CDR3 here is CSARWTGGDERAETQYF. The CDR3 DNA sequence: TGCAGTGCCAGATGGACAGGGGGCGATGAGAGGGCAGAGACCCAGTACTTC.

CDR3 sequence (DNA): TGTGCCAGCAGCCCCAGAGGTGCGGGAGTCGGGGCCAACGTCCTGACTTTC. Encoded protein: CASSPRGAGVGANVLTF. This chain links TRBV6-1 with TRBJ2-6, with TRBD2 matching 7 bases. CDR3 size: 17 residues. Germline V gene data show CDR1 as MNHNS and CDR2 as SASEGT. With 6 bases clipped from V and 4 bases from J, the junction kept 12 bases outside the gene matches.

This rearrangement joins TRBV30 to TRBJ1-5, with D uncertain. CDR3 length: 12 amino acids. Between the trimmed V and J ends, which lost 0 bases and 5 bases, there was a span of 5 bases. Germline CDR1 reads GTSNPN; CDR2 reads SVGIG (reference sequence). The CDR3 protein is CAWSVNDQPQHF. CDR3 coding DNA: TGTGCCTGGAGTGTTAATGATCAGCCCCAGCATTTT.

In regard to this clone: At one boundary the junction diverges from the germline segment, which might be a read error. The CDR3 DNA is TGTGCCAACAGCCCGGACAGTGGCGAGCAGTACTTC. Protein product: CANSPDSGEQYF. The V and J genes are TRBV7-6 and TRBJ2-7; D might be TRBD1 (6 bases). Germline lookup yields CDR1 SGHVS and CDR2 FNYEAQ. This CDR3 has 12 amino acids.

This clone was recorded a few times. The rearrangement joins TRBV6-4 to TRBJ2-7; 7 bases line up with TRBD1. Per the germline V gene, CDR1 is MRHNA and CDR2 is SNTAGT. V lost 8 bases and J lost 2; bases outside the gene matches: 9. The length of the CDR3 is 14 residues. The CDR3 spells CASYGQAPTYEQYF. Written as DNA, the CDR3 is TGTGCCAGCTACGGACAGGCCCCGACCTACGAGCAGTACTTC.

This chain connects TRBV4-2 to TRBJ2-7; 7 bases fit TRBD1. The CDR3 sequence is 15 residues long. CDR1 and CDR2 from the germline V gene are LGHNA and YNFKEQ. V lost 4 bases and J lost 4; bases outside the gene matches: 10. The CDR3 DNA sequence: TGTGCCAGCAGCCGAACCGGGACAGACGCTTACGAGCAGTACTTC. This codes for CASSRTGTDAYEQYF.

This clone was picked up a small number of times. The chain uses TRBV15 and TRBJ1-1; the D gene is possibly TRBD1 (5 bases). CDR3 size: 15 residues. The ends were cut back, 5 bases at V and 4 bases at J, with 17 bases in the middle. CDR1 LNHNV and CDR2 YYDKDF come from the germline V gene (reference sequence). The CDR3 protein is CATSRREGLATEAFF. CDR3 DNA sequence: TGTGCCACCAGCCGCAGGGAGGGGTTAGCCACTGAAGCTTTCTTT.